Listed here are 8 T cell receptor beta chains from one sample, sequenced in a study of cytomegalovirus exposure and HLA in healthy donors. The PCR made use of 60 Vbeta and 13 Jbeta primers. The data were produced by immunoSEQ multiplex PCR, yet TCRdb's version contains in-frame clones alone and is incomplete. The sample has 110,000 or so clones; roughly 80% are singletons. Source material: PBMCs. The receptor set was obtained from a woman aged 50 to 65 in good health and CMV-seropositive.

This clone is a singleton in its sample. The CDR3: CASGGVYEQYF. CDR3 DNA: TGCGCCAGCGGGGGGGTTTACGAGCAGTACTTC. The rearrangement uses TRBV4-3 and TRBJ2-7; 7 bases match TRBD2. The germline gives CDR1 LGHNA, CDR2 YSLEER. The V gene end was trimmed by 8 bases and the J gene end by 4 bases; junction bases not matched to a gene: 2. CDR3 length: 11 residues.

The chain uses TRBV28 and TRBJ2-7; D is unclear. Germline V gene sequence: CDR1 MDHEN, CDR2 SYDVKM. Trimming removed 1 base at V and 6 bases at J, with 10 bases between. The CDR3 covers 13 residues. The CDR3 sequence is CASSLFERSEQYF. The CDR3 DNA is TGTGCCAGCAGTTTATTTGAGAGGAGCGAGCAGTACTTC. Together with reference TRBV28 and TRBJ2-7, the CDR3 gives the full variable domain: DVKVTQSSRYLVKRTGEKVFLECVQDMDHENMFWYRQDPGLGLRLIYFSYDVKMKEKGDIPEGYSVSREKKERFSLILESASTNQTSMYLCASSLFERSEQYFGPGTRLTVT.

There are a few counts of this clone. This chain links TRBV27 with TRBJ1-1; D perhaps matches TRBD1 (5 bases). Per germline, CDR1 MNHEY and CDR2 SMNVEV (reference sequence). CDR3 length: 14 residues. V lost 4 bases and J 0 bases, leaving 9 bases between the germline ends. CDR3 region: CASSSPGLNTEAFF. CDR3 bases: TGTGCCAGCAGTTCCCCAGGGTTGAACACTGAAGCTTTCTTT.

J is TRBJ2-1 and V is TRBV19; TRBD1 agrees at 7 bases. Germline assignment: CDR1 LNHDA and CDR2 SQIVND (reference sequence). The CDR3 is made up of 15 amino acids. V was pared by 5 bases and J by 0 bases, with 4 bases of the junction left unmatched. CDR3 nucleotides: TGTGCCAGTAGTGTGACAGGGAGCTCCTACAATGAGCAGTTCTTC. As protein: CASSVTGSSYNEQFF.

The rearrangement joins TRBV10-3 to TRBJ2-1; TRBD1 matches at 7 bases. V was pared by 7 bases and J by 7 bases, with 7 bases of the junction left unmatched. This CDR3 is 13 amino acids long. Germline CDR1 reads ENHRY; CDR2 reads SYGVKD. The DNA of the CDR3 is TGTGCCATCAAGACAGGGTTGGGAAATGAGCAGTTCTTC. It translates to CAIKTGLGNEQFF.

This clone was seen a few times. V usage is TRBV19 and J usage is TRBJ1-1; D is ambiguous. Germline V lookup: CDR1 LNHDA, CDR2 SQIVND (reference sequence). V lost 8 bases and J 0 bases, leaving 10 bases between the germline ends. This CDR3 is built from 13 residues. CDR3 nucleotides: TGTGCCAGTGGTGAACAGATGAACACTGAAGCTTTCTTT. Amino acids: CASGEQMNTEAFF.

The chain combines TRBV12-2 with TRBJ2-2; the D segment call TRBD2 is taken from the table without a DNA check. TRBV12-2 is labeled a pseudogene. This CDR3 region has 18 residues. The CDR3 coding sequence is TGTGCAAGTCGCCCTCCCGTAAGAGAGCAACCGGACACCGGGGAGCTGTTTTTT. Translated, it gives CASRPPVREQPDTGELFF.

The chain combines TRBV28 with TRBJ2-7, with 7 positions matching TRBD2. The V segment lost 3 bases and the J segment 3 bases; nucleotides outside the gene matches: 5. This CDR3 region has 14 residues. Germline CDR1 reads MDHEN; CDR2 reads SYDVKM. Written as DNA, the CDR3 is TGTGCCAGCAGTTTTGGGGGGGGACTCTACGAGCAGTACTTC. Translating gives CASSFGGGLYEQYF. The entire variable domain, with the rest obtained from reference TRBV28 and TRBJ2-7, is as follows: DVKVTQSSRYLVKRTGEKVFLECVQDMDHENMFWYRQDPGLGLRLIYFSYDVKMKEKGDIPEGYSVSREKKERFSLILESASTNQTSMYLCASSFGGGLYEQYFGPGTRLTVT.